What follows are 29 T cell receptor beta chains derived from one specimen sequenced in a study of T cell changes during pregnancy in multiple sclerosis. The table came from immunoSEQ multiplex PCR; TCRdb's copy has only in-frame clones and leaves some out. The sample contains 55,000 to 70,000 clones, 75% to 95% of which appear only once. Material: peripheral blood, obtained in the first trimester of pregnancy. The receptors derive from a female donor in good health, enrolled as a control in a pregnancy study.

This chain uses TRBV6-1 with TRBJ1-2, with D perhaps TRBD1 (6 bases). CDR1 and CDR2 from the germline V gene are MNHNS and SASEGT. The CDR3 sequence is 13 residues long. V gave up 6 bases and J gave up 8 bases, with 16 bases separating them. The CDR3: CASSRGDRSGYTF. CDR3 in DNA: TGTGCCAGCAGCCGGGGTGACAGGAGCGGCTACACCTTC.

The chain uses TRBV5-6 and TRBJ1-3, with D perhaps matching TRBD1 (6 bases). Between the trimmed V and J ends, which lost 2 bases and 7 bases, there was a span of 16 bases. CDR3 length: 15 residues. The germline CDR1 and CDR2 sequences are SGHDT and YYEEEE. CDR3 nucleotides: TGTGCCAGCAGCTTAGGCAGGGGTCCGTGGAACACCATATATTTT. It translates to CASSLGRGPWNTIYF.

This clone was recorded once. The chain recombines TRBV5-6 with TRBJ2-7, with unresolved D. Germline assignment: CDR1 SGHDT and CDR2 YYEEEE. Between the trimmed V and J ends, which lost 0 bases and 5 bases, there was a span of 12 bases. CDR3 length equals 14 residues. CDR3 sequence reads: CASSLGGHFNEQYF. The CDR3, as DNA: TGTGCCAGCAGCTTGGGCGGCCATTTCAACGAGCAGTACTTC.

This CDR3 is CASSPPAGGPNEQFF. In DNA form, the CDR3 reads TGTGCCAGCAGCCCCCCAGCGGGAGGGCCTAATGAGCAGTTCTTC. V and J are TRBV28 and TRBJ2-1; 10 nucleotides line up with TRBD2. CDR3 length equals 15 residues. With 6 bases clipped from V and 7 bases from J, the junction kept 9 bases outside the gene matches. Germline assignment: CDR1 MDHEN and CDR2 SYDVKM.

The genes are TRBV5-5 and TRBJ1-1; 7 positions agree with TRBD1. The CDR3 sequence is 13 residues long. The germline V gene encodes CDR1 SGHKS and CDR2 YYEKEE (reference sequence). J lost 9 bases, V lost 8 bases, and 13 bases had no gene match. The CDR3 reads CARDRAYTGQAFF. The CDR3 DNA follows: TGTGCCAGAGACAGGGCTTATACCGGGCAAGCTTTCTTT.

The CDR3 DNA follows: TGTGCCACCAGCTACGGCGGCGCAGGGCCCTATGGCTACACCTTC. Its protein product is CATSYGGAGPYGYTF. The chain employs TRBV15 and TRBJ1-2, with a possible D match to TRBD1 (5 bases). The CDR3 spans 15 residues. V lost 5 bases, J lost 4 bases, and 17 bases lay in between. From germline, CDR1 is LNHNV and CDR2 YYDKDF (reference sequence).

The chain is built from TRBV14 and TRBJ1-2; possible D gene TRBD1, 5 bases. Trimming took 6 bases from V and 7 from J, leaving 18 bases between them. The CDR3 totals 14 residues. The germline V gene has CDR1 SGHDN and CDR2 FVKESK. DNA for the CDR3: TGTGCCAGCAGTGAAGGAAAAGGGGCGCGTGGCTACACCTTC. The encoded protein is CASSEGKGARGYTF.

The chain couples TRBV7-6 to TRBJ2-2; 11 bases agree with TRBD1. This CDR3 contains 17 residues. The V segment lost 4 bases and the J segment 8 bases; nucleotides outside the gene matches: 12. The germline V gene has CDR1 SGHVS and CDR2 FNYEAQ. The CDR3 protein is CASSSTLGTGGGGELFF. DNA for the CDR3: TGTGCCAGCAGCTCCACCCTTGGGACAGGGGGTGGTGGGGAGCTGTTTTTT.

The rearrangement links TRBV19 to TRBJ2-1, with 7 positions matching TRBD2. The CDR3 sequence is 15 residues long. Germline CDR1 reads LNHDA; CDR2 reads SQIVND (reference sequence). Unmatched junction bases numbered 5, after V lost 1 base and J lost 5 bases. CDR3 protein: CASSIGLAKNNEQFF. CDR3 nucleotides: TGTGCCAGTAGTATAGGACTAGCAAAAAACAATGAGCAGTTCTTC.

A single count supports this clone. The DNA for the CDR3 is TGCGCCAGCAGCCTTTTCTCCTCAACTAATGAAAAACTGTTTTTT. It codes for CASSLFSSTNEKLFF. This chain links TRBV5-1 with TRBJ1-4; D gene ambiguous. V gave up 4 bases and J gave up 0 bases, with 10 bases separating them. CDR3 size: 15 residues. Per germline, CDR1 SGHRS and CDR2 YFSETQ. Supplemented by reference TRBV5-1 and TRBJ1-4, the full variable domain reads KAGVTQTPRYLIKTRGQQVTLSCSPISGHRSVSWYQQTPGQGLQFLFEYFSETQRNKGNFPGRFSGRQFSNSRSEMNVSTLELGDSALYLCASSLFSSTNEKLFFGSGTQLSVL.

This clone was picked up one time. This chain connects TRBV6-1 to TRBJ2-2, with TRBD2 matching over 8 bases. Trimming removed 11 bases from V and 3 bases from J; junction bases left unmatched: 8. Germline V CDR1 and CDR2: MNHNS, SASEGT. This CDR3 has 14 residues. As DNA, the CDR3 is TGTGCCGGCCGGGAGGGAGTGGACACCGGGGAGCTGTTTTTT. The encoded protein is CAGREGVDTGELFF.

V and J are TRBV27 and TRBJ2-1, with TRBD2 identical over 10 bases. This CDR3 is built from 17 residues. Germline-derived CDR1 and CDR2 are MNHEY and SMNVEV (reference sequence). Germline trimming cut 6 bases from V and 0 bases from J; bases unmatched to any gene: 8. CDR3 sequence (DNA): TGTGCCAGCAGCCGATCAGCGGGAGGGCTCTCCTACAATGAGCAGTTCTTC. Translating gives CASSRSAGGLSYNEQFF.

This chain links TRBV19 with TRBJ2-1; 10 positions agree with TRBD2. There are 15 residues in the CDR3. With 6 bases clipped from V and 6 bases from J, the junction kept 8 bases outside the gene matches. Per germline, CDR1 LNHDA and CDR2 SQIVND (reference sequence). This chain's CDR3 is CASRLSSGSFNEQFF. Here the CDR3 DNA reads TGTGCCAGTAGATTATCTAGCGGGAGTTTCAATGAGCAGTTCTTC.

This rearrangement joins TRBV10-2 to TRBJ2-3, with a weak D call TRBD1 (6 bases). This CDR3 region has 14 residues. The V gene's germline CDR1 is WSHSY and CDR2 SAAADI. V lost 10 bases, J lost 1 base, and 15 bases lay in between. The CDR3 spells CATRVGARTDTQYF. For the CDR3, the DNA is TGCGCCACCAGGGTGGGGGCCCGCACAGATACGCAGTATTTT.

This clone was counted between two and nine times. The chain uses TRBV7-3 and TRBJ1-6, with a tentative D call TRBD1 (6 bases). V lost 1 base, J lost 6 bases, and 10 bases lay in between. This CDR3 is built from 15 residues. CDR1 and CDR2 from the germline V gene are SGHTA and FQGTGA. CDR3 residues: CASSLNGQINSPLHF. CDR3 in DNA: TGTGCCAGCAGCTTAAATGGACAGATTAATTCACCCCTCCACTTT.

The J gene is TRBJ2-7, the V gene TRBV27; TRBD1 might be the D (6 bases). Trimming removed 1 base at V and 0 bases at J, with 13 bases between. Germline V lookup: CDR1 MNHEY, CDR2 SMNVEV (reference sequence). This CDR3 is 16 amino acids long. CDR3 in DNA: TGTGCCAGCAGTTTATATGGGACAAAAGCCTCCTACGAGCAGTACTTC. This gives the protein CASSLYGTKASYEQYF.

The V and J genes are TRBV29-1 and TRBJ2-2; D not resolved. This CDR3 is built from 14 residues. Germline lookup yields CDR1 SQVTM and CDR2 ANQGSEA. Trimming removed 2 bases from V and 2 bases from J, with 9 bases in between. CDR3 bases: TGCAGCGTTGAATCGAGAGAAAACACCGGGGAGCTGTTTTTT. Translation: CSVESRENTGELFF.

The chain is built from TRBV5-1 and TRBJ2-7; 11 bases agree with TRBD2. This CDR3 comprises 16 residues. Trimming cost V 4 bases and J 3 bases; bases outside gene matches: 9. CDR1 and CDR2 (germline): SGHRS, YFSETQ. As DNA, the CDR3 is TGCGCCAGCAGCGCTAGCGGGGGGATCCAAAGCTACGAGCAGTACTTC. It encodes CASSASGGIQSYEQYF.

The V gene is TRBV7-3, the J gene TRBJ2-3, with D hard to call. The CDR3 is 14 amino acids. Trimming stripped 2 bases from V and 6 bases from J, with 12 bases between. The germline gives CDR1 SGHTA, CDR2 FQGTGA. The CDR3 nucleotides are TGTGCCAGCAGCTTAGGTTACTCCGGGGATACGCAGTATTTT. It specifies CASSLGYSGDTQYF.

The chain combines TRBV5-1 with TRBJ2-5, with 11 bases matching TRBD2. Germline trimming cut 4 bases from V and 0 bases from J; bases unmatched to any gene: 2. CDR3 length: 15 amino acids. Germline V gives CDR1 SGHRS, CDR2 YFSETQ. CDR3 region: CASSVAGGNQETQYF. The CDR3, as DNA: TGCGCCAGCAGCGTAGCGGGGGGGAACCAAGAGACCCAGTACTTC.

In its sample, this clone was seen once. The chain carries TRBV28 and TRBJ2-7, with D possibly TRBD2 on 5 matching bases. The CDR3 covers 13 residues. Germline V gene data show CDR1 as MDHEN and CDR2 as SYDVKM. V was pared by 2 bases and J by 6 bases, with 11 bases between. CDR3 protein: CASSLRAVGEQYF. In DNA form, the CDR3 reads TGTGCCAGCAGTTTAAGAGCGGTGGGCGAGCAGTACTTC. Using reference TRBV28 and TRBJ2-7 for the parts outside the CDR3, the full variable domain is DVKVTQSSRYLVKRTGEKVFLECVQDMDHENMFWYRQDPGLGLRLIYFSYDVKMKEKGDIPEGYSVSREKKERFSLILESASTNQTSMYLCASSLRAVGEQYFGPGTRLTVT.

On this clone: The sample has other DNA sequences that encode this CDR3 too. This chain links TRBV7-6 with TRBJ2-5; possible D gene TRBD2, 5 bases. The CDR3 has 12 amino acids. V was clipped by 5 bases and J by 4 bases, with 8 bases between them. The germline V gene has CDR1 SGHVS and CDR2 FNYEAQ. CDR3 amino acids: CASSPRGETQYF. The DNA of the CDR3 is TGTGCCAGCAGCCCCCGGGGAGAGACCCAGTACTTC.

The chain combines TRBV27 with TRBJ1-5; 8 bases align to TRBD1. The junction had 8 bases not matched to a gene; V was cut back by 5 bases and J by 2 bases. CDR1 and CDR2 from the germline V gene are MNHEY and SMNVEV (reference sequence). The CDR3 has 16 residues. The CDR3 reads CASSKKTGVGNQPQHF. The CDR3 nucleotides read TGTGCCAGCAGTAAAAAGACAGGGGTGGGCAATCAGCCCCAGCATTTT.

V gene TRBV4-1 combines with J gene TRBJ2-1; 7 bases line up with TRBD1. Germline CDR1 reads MGHRA; CDR2 reads YSYEKL. V lost 0 bases and J lost 3; bases outside the gene matches: 8. The length of the CDR3 is 17 residues. CDR3 protein: CASSQDGSGGVYNEQFF. CDR3 in DNA: TGCGCCAGCAGCCAAGATGGGTCAGGGGGAGTCTACAATGAGCAGTTCTTC.

This chain connects TRBV11-2 to TRBJ1-2; D remains unclear. The V end was cut by 0 bases, the J end by 6 bases, with 8 bases between. This CDR3 is 13 amino acids long. Germline loops: CDR1 SGHAT, CDR2 FQNNGV. The CDR3 DNA reads TGTGCCAGCAGCTTAGAACTCTCGGATGGCTACACCTTC. This codes for CASSLELSDGYTF.

The chain carries TRBV6-5 and TRBJ2-7; 8 nucleotides align to TRBD2. The CDR3 totals 14 residues. The germline gives CDR1 MNHEY, CDR2 SVGAGI. V dropped 3 bases and J dropped 5; count of bases not matched to a gene: 6. The chain's CDR3 is CASSYSGVGDEQYF. The CDR3 region has the DNA TGTGCCAGCAGTTATAGCGGGGTGGGCGACGAGCAGTACTTC.

This chain joins TRBV9 and TRBJ2-1; D perhaps matches TRBD2 (6 bases). V dropped 0 bases and J dropped 9 bases, with 7 bases sitting between them. Per the germline V gene, CDR1 is SGDLS and CDR2 is YYNGEE. CDR3 length: 12 residues. The CDR3 loop reads CASSVDSGEQFF. CDR3 sequence (DNA): TGTGCCAGCAGCGTAGATAGCGGTGAGCAGTTCTTC.

The chain is built from TRBV6-1 and TRBJ1-1, with D unclear. The CDR3 has 13 amino acids. CDR1 is MNHNS and CDR2 is SASEGT in the germline V gene. Trimming cost V 6 bases and J 0 bases, with 8 bases left between them. The CDR3 region has the DNA TGTGCCAGCAGCTATTCAATGAACACTGAAGCTTTCTTT. This gives the protein CASSYSMNTEAFF.

The chain is built from TRBV6-5 and TRBJ2-3; 7 bases align to TRBD1. The germline CDR1 and CDR2 sequences are MNHEY and SVGAGI. The CDR3 sequence is 14 residues long. Trimming removed 6 bases from V and 5 bases from J; junction bases left unmatched: 8. CDR3 sequence: CASSRTRGRDTQYF. The CDR3 region has the DNA TGTGCCAGCAGCCGCACTAGGGGGCGAGATACGCAGTATTTT.